The 29 T cell receptor beta chains presented below share a single source sample, sequenced in a study of blood T cell repertoires in COVID-19. This table comes from immunoSEQ multiplex PCR, and its TCRdb copy is limited to in-frame clones, with some not included. The sample includes more than 100,000 clones, roughly 84% seen only once; the top ten take 10% to 15%. The sequenced sample was peripheral blood. Receptors were obtained from a human donor in a cohort sampled during active or convalescent COVID-19.

V is TRBV7-9 and J is TRBJ1-2, with a weak D call TRBD1 (5 bases). V was pared by 5 bases and J by 4 bases, with 20 bases between. This CDR3 has 16 amino acids. Germline CDR1 and CDR2: SEHNR and FQNEAQ (reference sequence). The CDR3 spells CASSQGGLLRSYGYTF. Here the CDR3 DNA reads TGTGCCAGCAGCCAGGGAGGACTCCTAAGGTCCTATGGCTACACCTTC.

This chain links TRBV9 with TRBJ1-3, with D uncertain. V shed 2 bases and J shed 5 bases, with 8 bases lying between them. Germline CDR1 and CDR2: SGDLS and YYNGEE. The CDR3 covers 13 residues. CDR3 bases: TGTGCCAGCAGCGTCGGAGAGAGAAACACCATATATTTT. It translates to CASSVGERNTIYF.

The chain has TRBV11-2 and TRBJ2-1; 10 bases fit TRBD2. V was pared by 5 bases and J by 9 bases, with 13 bases of the junction left unmatched. Per germline, CDR1 SGHAT and CDR2 FQNNGV. The CDR3 totals 16 residues. The CDR3 here is CASSAKRGGYFSEQFF. The CDR3 coding sequence is TGTGCCAGCAGCGCAAAGCGGGGGGGCTACTTCAGTGAGCAGTTCTTC.

This clone was observed a few times. The chain is built from TRBV5-6 and TRBJ2-2; weak D call: TRBD1 (5 bases). The germline gives CDR1 SGHDT, CDR2 YYEEEE. The CDR3 loop spans 14 amino acids. V was shortened by 4 bases and J by 8 bases, with 15 bases between the two germline ends. Here the CDR3 DNA reads TGTGCCAGCAGCCTATCCAGGGCCTGGGGGGAGCTGTTTTTT. Its translation: CASSLSRAWGELFF.

V and J are TRBV9 and TRBJ2-3; D call uncertain. Germline V gene sequence: CDR1 SGDLS, CDR2 YYNGEE. The CDR3 length is 13 residues. The germline V and J ends were trimmed by 3 bases and 4 bases, with 9 bases remaining between them. The CDR3 DNA reads as TGTGCCAGCAGCGCTCCCACGGCAGATACGCAGTATTTT. Its protein product is CASSAPTADTQYF.

The CDR3 coding sequence is TGTGCCAGCAGCTTAACGCCATTGGGGGGGGCCACAGATACGCAGTATTTT. This translates into CASSLTPLGGATDTQYF. This chain links TRBV7-3 with TRBJ2-3, with TRBD2 as a possible D gene (7 bases). The CDR3 is 17 residues long. The V end was cut by 0 bases, the J end by 2 bases, with 15 bases between. Looked up from germline, CDR1 is SGHTA and CDR2 is FQGTGA.

This chain connects TRBV6-2 or TRBV6-3 to TRBJ2-2; the match to TRBD2 covers 8 bases. CDR3 length: 17 residues. Germline assignment: CDR1 MNHEY and CDR2 SVGEGT. Germline trimming cut 5 bases from V and 4 bases from J; bases unmatched to any gene: 12. Here the CDR3 reads CASSNTLRGGSTGELFF. The DNA for the CDR3 is TGTGCCAGCAGTAATACGTTACGGGGGGGCTCCACCGGGGAGCTGTTTTTT.

J is TRBJ1-1 and V is TRBV3-1 (or the pseudogene TRBV3-2), with no clear D. CDR1 LGHDT and CDR2 YNNKEL come from the germline V gene (reference sequence). Trimming removed 0 bases at V and 2 bases at J, with 10 bases between. The CDR3 is made up of 15 amino acids. The CDR3 DNA is TGTGCCAGCAGCCAAGATTGGCAGTCTAACACTGAAGCTTTCTTT. Amino acid sequence: CASSQDWQSNTEAFF.

The V call is TRBV27, the J call TRBJ2-1; 7 nucleotides agree with TRBD1. The CDR3 is 14 residues long. V lost 7 bases, J lost 3 bases, and 6 bases stayed unmatched. The germline V gene encodes CDR1 MNHEY and CDR2 SMNVEV (reference sequence). The CDR3 DNA sequence: TGTGCCAGCACCGACAGGGATCGCTACAATGAGCAGTTCTTC. Protein sequence: CASTDRDRYNEQFF.

V is TRBV5-5 and J is TRBJ2-7; TRBD2 aligns across 7 bases. Per germline, CDR1 SGHKS and CDR2 YYEKEE (reference sequence). The CDR3 spans 14 residues. V lost 0 bases to trimming and J lost 3 bases; unmatched junction nucleotides: 3. This CDR3 reads CASSLAGGNYEQYF. CDR3 DNA sequence: TGTGCCAGCAGCTTGGCCGGGGGGAACTACGAGCAGTACTTC. Based on the CDR3 plus reference TRBV5-5 and TRBJ2-7, the full variable domain is DAGVTQSPTHLIKTRGQQVTLRCSPISGHKSVSWYQQVLGQGPQFIFQYYEKEERGRGNFPDRFSARQFPNYSSELNVNALLLGDSALYLCASSLAGGNYEQYFGPGTRLTVT.

The CDR3 is CASLGTGVGTEAFF. The CDR3 DNA reads TGTGCCAGTCTCGGAACAGGGGTTGGAACTGAAGCTTTCTTT. The chain carries TRBV19 and TRBJ1-1; 7 bases match TRBD1. V trimming: 8 bases; J trimming: 5 bases; junction bases outside the gene matches: 11. The CDR3 runs 14 residues. In germline, CDR1 is LNHDA, CDR2 SQIVND (reference sequence).

This clone has just one count. The rearrangement uses TRBV29-1 and TRBJ2-1; TRBD2 matches 9 bases. The CDR3 extends over 16 amino acids. The germline V gene encodes CDR1 SQVTM and CDR2 ANQGSEA. Unmatched junction bases numbered 9, after V lost 1 base and J lost 5 bases. The CDR3 DNA reads as TGCAGCGTTGAAGGGGCTAGCGGGGCCTTTCACAATGAGCAGTTCTTC. Encoded protein: CSVEGASGAFHNEQFF.

The J gene is TRBJ1-2, the V gene TRBV3-1 (or the pseudogene TRBV3-2); TRBD1 aligns across 7 bases. The CDR3 extends over 14 amino acids. After removal of 5 bases from V and 4 bases from J, the junction contained 7 bases not matched to a gene. CDR1 is LGHDT, CDR2 YNNKEL, per germline (reference sequence). This CDR3 reads CASSTRQGVYGYTF. Here the CDR3 DNA reads TGTGCCAGCAGCACCCGACAGGGAGTCTATGGCTACACCTTC.

This chain uses TRBV11-1 with TRBJ1-5; TRBD1 is a possible D gene (6 bases). V was cut by 5 bases and J by 0 bases, with 14 bases left in between. Germline lookup yields CDR1 SGHAT and CDR2 FQDESV (reference sequence). CDR3 length: 16 amino acids. CDR3 in DNA: TGTGCCAGCAGCACCCGGACAGAAGATAGCAATCAGCCCCAGCATTTT. Encoded protein: CASSTRTEDSNQPQHF. Full variable domain (outside the CDR3, taken from reference TRBV11-1 and TRBJ1-5): EAEVAQSPRYKITEKSQAVAFWCDPISGHATLYWYRQILGQGPELLVQFQDESVVDDSQLPKDRFSAERLKGVDSTLKIQPAELGDSAMYLCASSTRTEDSNQPQHFGDGTRLSIL.

This clone occurred a few times. The V gene is TRBV18, the J gene TRBJ1-4, with D possibly being TRBD1 (6 bases). CDR1 is KGHSH and CDR2 is LQKENI in the germline V gene. Trimming stripped 5 bases from V and 8 bases from J, with 15 bases between. This CDR3 has 14 amino acids. CDR3 sequence (DNA): TGTGCCAGCTCAACCCGGGACATGAACGAAAAACTGTTTTTT. Protein sequence: CASSTRDMNEKLFF.

The chain recombines TRBV2 with TRBJ2-1, with 11 nucleotides matching TRBD2. The CDR3 sequence is 17 residues long. The V gene end was trimmed by 1 base and the J gene end by 10 bases; junction bases not matched to a gene: 12. Germline CDR1 is SNHLY and CDR2 is FYNNEI. This chain's CDR3 is CASSEGIIAGGPLEQFF. For the CDR3, the DNA is TGTGCCAGCAGTGAAGGTATAATAGCGGGGGGGCCTCTCGAGCAGTTCTTC.

CDR3 residues: CASSSNRGQGETQYF. CDR3 in DNA: TGTGCCAGCAGCTCCAACCGCGGACAGGGAGAGACCCAGTACTTC. The chain is built from TRBV7-7 and TRBJ2-5; 8 positions agree with TRBD1. The J segment lost 4 bases and the V segment lost 4 bases, leaving 8 bases of the junction unmatched. The CDR3 totals 15 residues. Germline V lookup: CDR1 SSHAT, CDR2 FNYEAQ (reference sequence).

V usage is TRBV28 and J usage is TRBJ2-4; D might be TRBD1 (6 bases). The CDR3 runs 16 residues. V was pared by 5 bases and J by 9 bases, with 23 bases between. CDR1 and CDR2 (germline): MDHEN, SYDVKM. CDR3 amino acids: CASSEQRRGGLVIQYF. The CDR3, as DNA: TGTGCCAGCAGTGAACAAAGACGAGGGGGTTTGGTCATTCAGTACTTC.

This clone was counted a few times. The genes are TRBV6-6 and TRBJ2-3, with D possibly matching TRBD2 (5 bases). Trimming took 0 bases from V and 5 from J, leaving 9 bases between them. Germline lookup yields CDR1 MNHNY and CDR2 SVGAGI (reference sequence). The CDR3 length is 14 residues. Here the CDR3 reads CASSYSRDGDTQYF. CDR3 nucleotides: TGTGCCAGCAGTTACTCGAGGGATGGAGATACGCAGTATTTT.

The chain carries TRBV11-3 and TRBJ1-1, with 7 bases matching TRBD1. The length of the CDR3 is 13 residues. The V and J ends lost 5 bases and 4 bases, in that order; junction bases with no gene match: 4. Germline lookup yields CDR1 SGHNT and CDR2 YENEEA. The CDR3 loop reads CASSTTGATEAFF. CDR3 bases: TGTGCCAGCAGCACCACAGGGGCCACTGAAGCTTTCTTT. The full variable domain, with the rest looked up from reference TRBV11-3 and TRBJ1-1, is EAGVVQSPRYKIIEKKQPVAFWCNPISGHNTLYWYLQNLGQGPELLIRYENEEAVDDSQLPKDRFSAERLKGVDSTLKIQPAELGDSAVYLCASSTTGATEAFFGQGTRLTVV.

This clone has a single count. The rearrangement joins TRBV5-1 to TRBJ1-1; TRBD1 is a possible D gene (5 bases). Germline CDR1 reads SGHRS; CDR2 reads YFSETQ. The V gene lost 7 bases and the J gene lost 11 bases, with 24 bases spanning the gap. CDR3 length equals 14 residues. The CDR3: CASPPGGGITGAFF. The CDR3 DNA reads as TGCGCCAGCCCCCCCGGGGGGGGAATAACAGGCGCTTTCTTT. Combining the CDR3 with reference TRBV5-1 and TRBJ1-1 gives the whole variable domain KAGVTQTPRYLIKTRGQQVTLSCSPISGHRSVSWYQQTPGQGLQFLFEYFSETQRNKGNFPGRFSGRQFSNSRSEMNVSTLELGDSALYLCASPPGGGITGAFFGQGTRLTVV.

J is TRBJ1-2 and V is TRBV9; perhaps TRBD1 as D (5 bases). Germline CDR1 is SGDLS and CDR2 is YYNGEE. The V and J ends lost 4 bases and 0 bases respectively, with 10 bases between them. The CDR3 has 14 amino acids. The CDR3 DNA is TGTGCCAGCAGCCTTGACAGCACTAACTATGGCTACACCTTC. Protein: CASSLDSTNYGYTF. Complete variable domain (other parts from reference TRBV9 and TRBJ1-2): DSGVTQTPKHLITATGQRVTLRCSPRSGDLSVYWYQQSLDQGLQFLIQYYNGEERAKGNILERFSAQQFPDLHSELNLSSLELGDSALYFCASSLDSTNYGYTFGSGTRLTVV.

The chain combines TRBV9 with TRBJ2-2, with D perhaps matching TRBD2 (6 bases). V was cut by 3 bases and J by 6 bases, with 30 bases left in between. The length of the CDR3 is 20 residues. Germline V gives CDR1 SGDLS, CDR2 YYNGEE. CDR3 sequence reads: CASSAVGRGGGQLSAGELFF. The CDR3 DNA sequence: TGTGCCAGCAGCGCCGTAGGTAGGGGAGGTGGGCAGCTCTCGGCCGGGGAGCTGTTTTTT.

The rearrangement joins TRBV12-2 to TRBJ1-2; the table calls TRBD1, which could not be checked here. TRBV12-2 is a pseudogene locus. The CDR3 runs 9 residues. The CDR3 DNA is TGTGCAGGACAATTGGGCTACACCTTC. Translation gives CAGQLGYTF.

J is TRBJ1-1 and V is TRBV11-2; D might be TRBD1 (5 bases). The V end lost 2 bases, the J end lost 1 base, and 11 bases lay between the germline ends. This CDR3 comprises 15 residues. The germline V gene has CDR1 SGHAT and CDR2 FQNNGV. The CDR3 region has the DNA TGTGCCAGCAGCTTACAGGGAGGGTCGAACACTGAAGCTTTCTTT. This gives the protein CASSLQGGSNTEAFF.

The chain combines TRBV19 with TRBJ2-7, with D possibly being TRBD1 (6 bases). V shed 5 bases and J shed 4 bases, with 15 bases lying between them. The CDR3 runs 14 residues. Germline V gene data show CDR1 as LNHDA and CDR2 as SQIVND (reference sequence). The CDR3 spells CASSLSGGAYEQYF. CDR3 DNA: TGTGCCAGTAGTCTGAGTGGGGGCGCATACGAGCAGTACTTC.

This chain uses TRBV29-1 with TRBJ1-2; D is perhaps TRBD1 (5 bases). V shed 6 bases and J shed 4 bases, with 15 bases lying between them. Germline assignment: CDR1 SQVTM and CDR2 ANQGSEA. This CDR3 comprises 13 residues. The CDR3 here is CSVSRDSGYGYTF. The CDR3 nucleotides read TGCAGCGTATCCAGGGATTCGGGCTATGGCTACACCTTC.

The chain combines TRBV19 with TRBJ1-5, with 9 bases lining up with TRBD1. Germline-derived CDR1 and CDR2 are LNHDA and SQIVND (reference sequence). This CDR3 has 16 amino acids. With 7 bases clipped from V and 2 bases from J, the junction kept 9 bases outside the gene matches. CDR3 nucleotides: TGTGCCAGTAAACCCACAGGGGGCACTGGCAATCAGCCCCAGCATTTT. Its translation is CASKPTGGTGNQPQHF.

V and J are TRBV9 and TRBJ1-1; D call uncertain. Germline V gene data show CDR1 as SGDLS and CDR2 as YYNGEE. Trimming removed 1 base at V and 8 bases at J, with 15 bases between. This CDR3 is 14 amino acids long. CDR3 sequence (DNA): TGTGCCAGCAGCGTAAGGAGTTCTGGCGGCGAAGCTTTCTTT. Protein: CASSVRSSGGEAFF.